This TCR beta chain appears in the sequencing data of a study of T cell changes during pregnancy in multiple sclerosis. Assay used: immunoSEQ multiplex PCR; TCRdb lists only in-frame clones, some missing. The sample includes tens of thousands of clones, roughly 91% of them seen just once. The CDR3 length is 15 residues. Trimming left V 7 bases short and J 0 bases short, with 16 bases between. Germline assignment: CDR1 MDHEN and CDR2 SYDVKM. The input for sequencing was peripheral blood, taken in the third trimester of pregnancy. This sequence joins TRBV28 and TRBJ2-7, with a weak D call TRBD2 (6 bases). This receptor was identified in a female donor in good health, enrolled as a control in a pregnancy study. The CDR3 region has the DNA TGTGCCAGCACCCTGGGGGGAGTGGGCTCCTACGAGCAGTACTTC. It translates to CASTLGGVGSYEQYF.